This T cell receptor beta chain is drawn from a study of blood T cell repertoires in COVID-19. Germline V CDR1 and CDR2: SGHRS, YFSETQ. The CDR3 runs 15 residues. V was cut by 4 bases and J by 3 bases, with 16 bases left in between. Assay used: immunoSEQ multiplex PCR; TCRdb lists only in-frame clones, some missing. The sample gives 110,000 or so clones, 70% to 80% of which show up once; 5% to 7.5% is in the top ten. V gene TRBV5-1 combines with J gene TRBJ1-2; possible D gene TRBD1, 5 bases. The clonotype was recovered from a man between 65 and 85 years old with acute or convalescent COVID-19. Sequenced input: peripheral blood. The CDR3 DNA follows: TGCGCCAGCAGCCTCGGGCGGGGCGCTGACTATGGCTACACCTTC. Translation gives CASSLGRGADYGYTF.